This TCR beta chain originates from a study of T-cell reconstitution after alpha-beta-depleted transplantation in children. Findings and limits, study-wide: Newly produced T cells mostly accounted for T-cell counts and diversity one year post-transplant. Several hundred graft clones that had expanded were reportedly the source of alpha-beta T cells about two months after transplant.

This clonotype came up many times. The antigen is not known. CDR1 is SQVTM and CDR2 is ANQGSEA in the germline V gene. The CDR3 is 16 amino acids. Library preparation (for TCRbeta) was performed with unique molecular identifiers. TCRdb passed the PCR reads through MiXCR, listing each CDR3 protein once. The table shows about 350,000 distinct CDR3 sequences, with roughly 17% occurring only once. The chain links TRBV29-1 to TRBJ2-1; D could derive from TRBD1 or TRBD2 (5 bases each). The TCR originated in a male patient aged 2-15 years who had a stem cell transplant for acute lymphoblastic leukemia, so the T cells may come from the graft donor. Sequenced here: PBMCs, mostly from graft donor cells, sampled 360 days after TCRalphabeta/CD19-depleted stem cell transplant. The CDR3: CRDLSSREKGTNEQFF. CDR3 nucleotide sequence: TGCAGAGATCTAAGCAGCAGGGAGAAGGGGACCAATGAGCAGTTCTTC.